This T cell receptor beta chain was found in a study of blood T cell repertoires in COVID-19. Looking at the study overall: The samples span acute and convalescent COVID-19 from the United States, Italy and Spain.

Clones were sequenced by immunoSEQ multiplex PCR, and TCRdb holds only the in-frame ones, with some missing. The data show roughly 140,000 clones, with roughly 79% seen just once and 7% to 10% held by the top ten. CDR3 length: 14 residues. The ends were cut back, 1 base at V and 3 bases at J, with 9 bases in the middle. The germline V gene has CDR1 SEHNR and CDR2 FQNEAQ (reference sequence). This clonotype originated in a human donor with acute or convalescent COVID-19. The donor label of this sample is uncertain. The sample comprised peripheral blood. The chain recombines TRBV7-9 with TRBJ1-2; TRBD1 might be the D (5 bases). Here the CDR3 reads CASSLGGADYGYTF. As DNA, the CDR3 is TGTGCCAGCAGCTTAGGGGGCGCGGACTATGGCTACACCTTC.